Reported below is one TCR beta chain. The data stem from a study of blood T cell repertoires in COVID-19. Method: immunoSEQ multiplex PCR; TCRdb's copy keeps in-frame clones and lacks some. The repertoire holds around 50,000 clones, with approximately 88% as singletons. This CDR3 region has 15 residues. The germline V and J ends were trimmed by 8 bases and 7 bases, with 21 bases remaining between them. In germline, CDR1 is KGHSH, CDR2 LQKENI. The sequencing input was peripheral blood. The chain recombines TRBV18 with TRBJ2-1; D is unresolved. The clonotype originates from a man between 70 and 80 years old with acute or convalescent COVID-19. DNA of the CDR3: TGTGCCAGCCTCCAGAAAGACGGGTTTCGGAATGAGCAGTTCTTC. Translation: CASLQKDGFRNEQFF.